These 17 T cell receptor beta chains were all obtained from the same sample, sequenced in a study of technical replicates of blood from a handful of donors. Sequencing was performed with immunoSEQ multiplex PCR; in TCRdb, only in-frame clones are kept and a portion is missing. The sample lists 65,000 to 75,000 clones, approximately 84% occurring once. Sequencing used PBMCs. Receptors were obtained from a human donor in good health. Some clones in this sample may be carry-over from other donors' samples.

CDR3 protein: CASSPGLAGGEQFF. CDR3 coding DNA: TGCGCCAGCAGCCCGGGACTAGCGGGAGGTGAGCAGTTCTTC. This sequence joins TRBV4-1 and TRBJ2-1, with 15 nucleotides matching TRBD2. In germline, CDR1 is MGHRA, CDR2 YSYEKL. CDR3 size: 14 residues. The ends lost 4 bases at V and 9 bases at J; junction bases unmatched: 1.

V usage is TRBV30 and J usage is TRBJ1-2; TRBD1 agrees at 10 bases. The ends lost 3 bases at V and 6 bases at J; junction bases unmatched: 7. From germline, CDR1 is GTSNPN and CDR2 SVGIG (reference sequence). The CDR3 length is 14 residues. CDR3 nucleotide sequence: TGTGCCTGGAGGAGGGACAGGGGTTCTCATGGCTACACCTTC. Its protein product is CAWRRDRGSHGYTF.

The CDR3 coding sequence is TGTGCCATCAGTGAGGGGGGGGTTAGCACAGATACGCAGTATTTT. This sequence encodes CAISEGGVSTDTQYF. The chain uses TRBV10-3 and TRBJ2-3, with 7 bases matching TRBD2. V shed 2 bases, J shed 0 bases, and the junction held 2 bases outside the gene matches. Germline V gene data show CDR1 as ENHRY and CDR2 as SYGVKD. The CDR3 sequence is 15 residues long.

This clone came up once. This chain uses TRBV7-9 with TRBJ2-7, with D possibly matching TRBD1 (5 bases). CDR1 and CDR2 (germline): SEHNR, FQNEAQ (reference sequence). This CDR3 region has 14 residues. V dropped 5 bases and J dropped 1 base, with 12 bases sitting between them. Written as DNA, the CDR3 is TGTGCCAGCAGCGCTAGAGACAGTTCCTACGAGCAGTACTTC. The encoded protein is CASSARDSSYEQYF.

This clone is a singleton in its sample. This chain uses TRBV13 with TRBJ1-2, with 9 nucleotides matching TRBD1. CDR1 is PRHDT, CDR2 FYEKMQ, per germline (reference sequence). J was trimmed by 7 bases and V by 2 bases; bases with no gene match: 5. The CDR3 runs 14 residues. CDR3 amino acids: CASSLTGGFGGYTF. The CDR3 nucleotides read TGTGCCAGCAGCTTAACAGGGGGCTTTGGTGGCTACACCTTC. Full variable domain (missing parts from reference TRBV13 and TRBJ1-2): AAGVIQSPRHLIKEKRETATLKCYPIPRHDTVYWYQQGPGQDPQFLISFYEKMQSDKGSIPDRFSAQQFSDYHSELNMSSLELGDSALYFCASSLTGGFGGYTFGSGTRLTVV.

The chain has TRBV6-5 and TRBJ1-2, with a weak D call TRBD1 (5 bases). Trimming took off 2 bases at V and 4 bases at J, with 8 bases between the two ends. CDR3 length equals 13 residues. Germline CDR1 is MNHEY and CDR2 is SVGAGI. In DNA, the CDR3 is TGTGCCAGCAGTTACGGACATACCTATGGCTACACCTTC. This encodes CASSYGHTYGYTF.

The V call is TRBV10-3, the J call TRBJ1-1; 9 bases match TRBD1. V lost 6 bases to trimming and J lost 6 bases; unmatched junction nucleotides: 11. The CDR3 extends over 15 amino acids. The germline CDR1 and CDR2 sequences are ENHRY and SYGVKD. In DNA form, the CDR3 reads TGTGCCATCAGGGACATATCGGGACAGGGCTCTGAAGCTTTCTTT. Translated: CAIRDISGQGSEAFF.

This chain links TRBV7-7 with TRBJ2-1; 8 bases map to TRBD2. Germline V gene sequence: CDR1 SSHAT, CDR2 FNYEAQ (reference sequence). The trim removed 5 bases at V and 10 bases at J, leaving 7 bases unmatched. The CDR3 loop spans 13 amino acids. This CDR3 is CASSISGNREQFF. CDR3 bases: TGTGCCAGCAGCATTAGCGGGAATCGGGAGCAGTTCTTC.

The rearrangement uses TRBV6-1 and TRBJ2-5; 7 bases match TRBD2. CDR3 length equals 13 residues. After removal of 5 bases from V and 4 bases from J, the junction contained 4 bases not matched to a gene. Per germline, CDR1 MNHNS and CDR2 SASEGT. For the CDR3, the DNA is TGTGCCAGCAGTCGGGACTATCGAGAGACCCAGTACTTC. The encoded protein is CASSRDYRETQYF.

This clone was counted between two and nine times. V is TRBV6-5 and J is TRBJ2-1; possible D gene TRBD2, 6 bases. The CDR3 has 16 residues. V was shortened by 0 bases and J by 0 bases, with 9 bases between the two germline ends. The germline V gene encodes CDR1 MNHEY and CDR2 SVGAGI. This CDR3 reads CASSYSGLSSYNEQFF. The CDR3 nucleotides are TGTGCCAGCAGTTACTCGGGACTTAGCTCCTACAATGAGCAGTTCTTC.

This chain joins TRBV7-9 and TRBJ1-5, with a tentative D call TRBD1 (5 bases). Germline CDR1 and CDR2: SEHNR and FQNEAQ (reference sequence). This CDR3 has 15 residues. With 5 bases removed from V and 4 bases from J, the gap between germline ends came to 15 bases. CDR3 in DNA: TGTGCCAGCAGCCTTACGGTGGAGGGGAATCAGCCCCAGCATTTT. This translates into CASSLTVEGNQPQHF. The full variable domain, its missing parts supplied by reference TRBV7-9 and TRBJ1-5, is DTGVSQNPRHKITKRGQNVTFRCDPISEHNRLYWYRQTLGQGPEFLTYFQNEAQLEKSRLLSDRFSAERPKGSFSTLEIQRTEQGDSAMYLCASSLTVEGNQPQHFGDGTRLSIL.

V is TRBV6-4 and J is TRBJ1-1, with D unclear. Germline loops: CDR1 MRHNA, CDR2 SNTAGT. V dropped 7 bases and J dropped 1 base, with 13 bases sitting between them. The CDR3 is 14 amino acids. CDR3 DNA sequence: TGTGCCAGCATGCGCGGGTCGGGGAACACTGAAGCTTTCTTT. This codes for CASMRGSGNTEAFF.

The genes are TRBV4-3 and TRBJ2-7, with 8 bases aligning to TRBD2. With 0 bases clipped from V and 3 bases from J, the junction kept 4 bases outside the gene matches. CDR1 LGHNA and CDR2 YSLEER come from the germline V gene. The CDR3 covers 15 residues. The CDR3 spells CASSQESGRFYEQYF. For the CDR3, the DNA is TGCGCCAGCAGCCAAGAGAGCGGGAGATTCTACGAGCAGTACTTC.

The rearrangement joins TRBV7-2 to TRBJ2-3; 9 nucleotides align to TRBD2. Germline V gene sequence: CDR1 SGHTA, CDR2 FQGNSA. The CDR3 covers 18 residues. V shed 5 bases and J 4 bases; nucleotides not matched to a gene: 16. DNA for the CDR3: TGTGCCAGCAGCCAGCGGGGGGCATCCGAAAGAACAGCAGATACGCAGTATTTT. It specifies CASSQRGASERTADTQYF.

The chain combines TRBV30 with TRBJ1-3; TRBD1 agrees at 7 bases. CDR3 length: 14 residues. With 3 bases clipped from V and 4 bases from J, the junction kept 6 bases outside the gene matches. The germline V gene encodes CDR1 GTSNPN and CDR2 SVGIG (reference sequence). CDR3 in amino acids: CAWSPWDSGNTIYF. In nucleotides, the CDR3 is TGTGCCTGGAGCCCCTGGGACAGCGGAAACACCATATATTTT.

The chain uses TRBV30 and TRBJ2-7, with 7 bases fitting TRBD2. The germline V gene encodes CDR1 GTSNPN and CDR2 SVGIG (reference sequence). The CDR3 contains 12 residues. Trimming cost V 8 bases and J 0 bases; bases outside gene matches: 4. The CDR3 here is CAGWDYSYEQYF. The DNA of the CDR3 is TGTGCCGGGTGGGACTACTCCTACGAGCAGTACTTC.

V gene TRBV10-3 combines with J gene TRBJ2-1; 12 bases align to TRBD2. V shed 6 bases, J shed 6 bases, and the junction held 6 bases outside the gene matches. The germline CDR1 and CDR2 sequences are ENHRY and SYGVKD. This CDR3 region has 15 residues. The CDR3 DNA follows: TGTGCCATCAGGAGAGGACTAGCGGGGACCAATGAGCAGTTCTTC. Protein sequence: CAIRRGLAGTNEQFF.